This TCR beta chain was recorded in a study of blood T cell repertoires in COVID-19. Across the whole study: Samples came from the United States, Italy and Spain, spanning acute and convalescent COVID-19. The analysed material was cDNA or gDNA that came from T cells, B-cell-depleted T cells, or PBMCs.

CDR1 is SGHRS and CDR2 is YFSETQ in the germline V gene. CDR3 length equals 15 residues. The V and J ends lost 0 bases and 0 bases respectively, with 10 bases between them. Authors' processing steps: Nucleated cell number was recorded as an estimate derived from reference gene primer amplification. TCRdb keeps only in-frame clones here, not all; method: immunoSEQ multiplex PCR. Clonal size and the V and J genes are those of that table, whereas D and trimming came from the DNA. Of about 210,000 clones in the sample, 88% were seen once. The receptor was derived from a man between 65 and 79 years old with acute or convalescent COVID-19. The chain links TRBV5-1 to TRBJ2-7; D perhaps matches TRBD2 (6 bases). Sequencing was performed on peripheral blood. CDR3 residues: CASSLGLALSYEQYF. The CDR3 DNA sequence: TGCGCCAGCAGCTTGGGGCTAGCGCTCTCCTACGAGCAGTACTTC.